The 6 T cell receptor beta chains reported below all come from one sample, sequenced in a study of tumor and adjacent non-tumor tissue in lung cancer (dated by TCRdb to 2016 to 2019). Bulk unsorted tissue served as the source for RNA extraction, and RNA quality was assessed using a NanoDrop ND-1000 and an Agilent 2100. Library generation was performed with multiplex PCR. The data were produced on an Illumina HiSeq 2500. TCRbeta libraries were constructed through three rounds of nested PCR with primers (Table S4) according to protocols adapted from ARM-PCR. The public reads were reprocessed in TCRdb via fastp at Q25 and MiXCR, keeping in-frame beta chains. Rows are unified per CDR3 protein, each entry keeping the most common DNA and genes. In this sample the table shows some 200,000 distinct CDR3 sequences, 70% to 75% of which occur a single time. In total, the top ten clones hold roughly 24% of the sample.

Input material: lung tumor tissue. The receptors were sampled from a man aged 55-75 years with non-small cell lung cancer.

A word on this clonotype: A single base separates this from a much larger clone, so it may be a read error. The rearrangement uses TRBV27 and TRBJ2-3; a weak D match, TRBD1 (5 bases). In germline, CDR1 is MNHEY, CDR2 SMNVEV (reference sequence). This CDR3 contains 16 residues. V was cut by 6 bases and J by 5 bases, with 21 bases left in between. The CDR3 loop is CASSPSRAPVGDTQYF. Here the CDR3 DNA reads TGTGCCAGCAGCCCCTCCAGGGCCCCGGTGGGAGATACGCAGTATTTT.

The rearrangement links TRBV2 to TRBJ1-5; 8 bases are shared with TRBD1. The germline V gene has CDR1 SNHLY and CDR2 FYNNEI. The CDR3 has 14 residues. The J segment lost 6 bases and the V segment lost 5 bases, leaving 6 bases of the junction unmatched. As DNA, the CDR3 is TGTGCCAGCAGTTTAGGACAGGGCATTCAGCCCCAGCATTTT. This gives the protein CASSLGQGIQPQHF.

As for this clonotype: One junction end does not reproduce the germline sequence, and a read error may be involved. The chain is built from TRBV11-3 and TRBJ2-1; maybe TRBD1 (6 bases). This CDR3 is built from 15 residues. The germline CDR1 and CDR2 sequences are SGHNT and YENEEA. The CDR3 nucleotides are TGTACCAGCAGCTTAGGGACAATAAGTCCCGATGAGCAGTTCTTC. Encoded protein: CTSSLGTISPDEQFF. The full variable domain, completed using reference TRBV11-3 and TRBJ2-1, is EAGVVQSPRYKIIEKKQPVAFWCNPISGHNTLYWYLQNLGQGPELLIRYENEEAVDDSQLPKDRFSAERLKGVDSTLKIQPAELGDSAVYLCTSSLGTISPDEQFFGPGTRLTVL.

About this clonotype itself: A junction end diverges from the germline sequence, so it may reflect a read error. This rearrangement joins TRBV5-8 to TRBJ2-7, with D perhaps TRBD1 (5 bases). Per the germline V gene, CDR1 is SGHTS and CDR2 is YDEGEE. The CDR3 contains 15 residues. CDR3 region: CTSSSQPDNSYEQYF. The CDR3 DNA reads TGTACCAGCAGCTCACAGCCGGACAACTCCTACGAGCAGTATTTC.

The chain employs TRBV28 and TRBJ1-1; the match to TRBD1 covers 7 bases. From germline, CDR1 is MDHEN and CDR2 SYDVKM. This CDR3 spans 14 amino acids. The junction had 8 bases not matched to a gene; V was cut back by 3 bases and J by 7 bases. The CDR3 spells CASSFPRGTSEAFF. The CDR3 DNA reads TGTGCCAGCAGTTTCCCCAGGGGGACTAGTGAAGCTTTCTTT.

Worth noting for this clonotype: A junction end diverges from the germline sequence, so it may reflect a read error. CDR3 amino acids: CASSLVIRDDSYEPYF. For the CDR3, the DNA is TGTGCCAGCAGCTTAGTGATTCGTGACGACTCCTACGAGCCGTACTTC. The rearrangement uses TRBV11-1 and TRBJ2-7; unclear D gene. This CDR3 is built from 16 residues. Germline-derived CDR1 and CDR2 are SGHAT and FQDESV (reference sequence).